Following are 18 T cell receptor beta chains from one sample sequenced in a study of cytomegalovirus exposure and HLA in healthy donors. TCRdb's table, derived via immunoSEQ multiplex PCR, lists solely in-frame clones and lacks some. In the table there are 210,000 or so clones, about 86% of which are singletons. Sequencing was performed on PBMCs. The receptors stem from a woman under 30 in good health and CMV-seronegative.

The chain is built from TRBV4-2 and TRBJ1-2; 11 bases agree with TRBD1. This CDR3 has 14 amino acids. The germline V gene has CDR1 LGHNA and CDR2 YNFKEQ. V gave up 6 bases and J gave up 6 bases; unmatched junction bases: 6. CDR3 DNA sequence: TGTGCCAGCAGGCGGACAGGGGGCTTTGATGGCTACACCTTC. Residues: CASRRTGGFDGYTF.

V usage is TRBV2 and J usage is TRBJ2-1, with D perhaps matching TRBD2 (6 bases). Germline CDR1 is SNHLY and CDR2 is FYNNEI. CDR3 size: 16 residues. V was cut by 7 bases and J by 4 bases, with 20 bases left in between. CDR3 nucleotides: TGTGCCAGCAAGGAGCTAAGTAGCGGTTTTTACAATGAGCAGTTCTTC. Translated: CASKELSSGFYNEQFF.

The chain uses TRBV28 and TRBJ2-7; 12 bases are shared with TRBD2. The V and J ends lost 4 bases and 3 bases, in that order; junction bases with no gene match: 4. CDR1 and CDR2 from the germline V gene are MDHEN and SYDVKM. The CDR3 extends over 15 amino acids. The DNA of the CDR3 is TGTGCCAGCAGTTCAAGACTAGCGGGAGACTACGAGCAGTACTTC. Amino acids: CASSSRLAGDYEQYF.

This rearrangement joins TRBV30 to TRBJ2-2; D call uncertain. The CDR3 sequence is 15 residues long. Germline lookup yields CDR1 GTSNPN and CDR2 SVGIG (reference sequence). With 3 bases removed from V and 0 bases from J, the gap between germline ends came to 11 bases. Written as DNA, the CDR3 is TGTGCCTGGAGAACTGGCGGTTCGAACACCGGGGAGCTGTTTTTT. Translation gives CAWRTGGSNTGELFF.

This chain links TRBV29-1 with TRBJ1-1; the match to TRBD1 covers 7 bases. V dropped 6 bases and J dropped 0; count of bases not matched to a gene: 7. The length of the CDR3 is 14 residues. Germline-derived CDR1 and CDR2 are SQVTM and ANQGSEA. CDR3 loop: CSVVPGQMNTEAFF. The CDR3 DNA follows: TGCAGCGTGGTTCCGGGACAGATGAACACTGAAGCTTTCTTT.

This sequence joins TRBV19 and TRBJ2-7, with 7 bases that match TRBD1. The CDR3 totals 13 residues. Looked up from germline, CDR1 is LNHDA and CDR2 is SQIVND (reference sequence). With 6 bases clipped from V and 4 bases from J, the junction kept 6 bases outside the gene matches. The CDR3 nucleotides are TGTGCCAGTAGGGGTGCAGGGGGTTACGAGCAGTACTTC. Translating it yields CASRGAGGYEQYF. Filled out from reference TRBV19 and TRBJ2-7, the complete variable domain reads DGGITQSPKYLFRKEGQNVTLSCEQNLNHDAMYWYRQDPGQGLRLIYYSQIVNDFQKGDIAEGYSVSREKKESFPLTVTSAQKNPTAFYLCASRGAGGYEQYFGPGTRLTVT.

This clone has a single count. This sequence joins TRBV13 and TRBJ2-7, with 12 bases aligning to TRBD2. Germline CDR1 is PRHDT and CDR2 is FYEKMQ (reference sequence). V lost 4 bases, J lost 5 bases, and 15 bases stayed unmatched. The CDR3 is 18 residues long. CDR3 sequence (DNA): TGTGCCAGCAGCTCCGGACTAGCGGGACCAGAGTTCGAAGACGAGCAGTACTTC. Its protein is CASSSGLAGPEFEDEQYF.

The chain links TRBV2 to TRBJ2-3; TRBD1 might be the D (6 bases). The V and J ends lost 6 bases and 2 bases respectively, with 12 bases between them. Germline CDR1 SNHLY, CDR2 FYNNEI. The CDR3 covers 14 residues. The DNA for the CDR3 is TGTGCCAGCAGCTGGGACACCTTCACAGATACGCAGTATTTT. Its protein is CASSWDTFTDTQYF.

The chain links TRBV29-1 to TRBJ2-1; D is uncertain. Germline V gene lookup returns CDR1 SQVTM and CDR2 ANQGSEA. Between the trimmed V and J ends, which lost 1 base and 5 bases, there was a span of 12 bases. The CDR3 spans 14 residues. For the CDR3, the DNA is TGCAGCGTTGAAGGCTGGCAGGCGAACAATGAGCAGTTCTTC. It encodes CSVEGWQANNEQFF.

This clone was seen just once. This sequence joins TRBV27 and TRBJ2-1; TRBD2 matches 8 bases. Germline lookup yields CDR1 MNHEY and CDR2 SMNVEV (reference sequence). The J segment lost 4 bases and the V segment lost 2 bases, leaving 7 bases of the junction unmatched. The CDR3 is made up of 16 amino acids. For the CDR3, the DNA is TGTGCCAGCAGTTTAATGGCCACTAGCGGATACAATGAGCAGTTCTTC. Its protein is CASSLMATSGYNEQFF.

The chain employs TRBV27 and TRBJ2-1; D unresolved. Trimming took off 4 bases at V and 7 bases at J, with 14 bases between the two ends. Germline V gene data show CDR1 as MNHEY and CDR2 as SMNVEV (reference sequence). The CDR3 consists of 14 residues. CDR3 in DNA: TGTGCCAGCAGTTCGACCGACAAGAATAATGAGCAGTTCTTC. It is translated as CASSSTDKNNEQFF.

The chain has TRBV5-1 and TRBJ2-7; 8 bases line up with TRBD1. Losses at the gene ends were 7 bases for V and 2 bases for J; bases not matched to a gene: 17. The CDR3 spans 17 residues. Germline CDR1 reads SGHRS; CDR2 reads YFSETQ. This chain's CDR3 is CASAPRPHGTGAYEQYF. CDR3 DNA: TGCGCCAGCGCCCCCCGACCCCACGGGACAGGAGCCTACGAGCAGTACTTC.

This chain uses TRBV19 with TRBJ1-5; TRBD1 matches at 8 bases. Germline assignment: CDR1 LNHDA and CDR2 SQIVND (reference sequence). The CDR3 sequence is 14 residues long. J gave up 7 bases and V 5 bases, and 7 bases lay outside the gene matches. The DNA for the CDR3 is TGTGCCAGTAGTCAGACAGGGGAGGACCAGCCCCAGCATTTT. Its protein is CASSQTGEDQPQHF.

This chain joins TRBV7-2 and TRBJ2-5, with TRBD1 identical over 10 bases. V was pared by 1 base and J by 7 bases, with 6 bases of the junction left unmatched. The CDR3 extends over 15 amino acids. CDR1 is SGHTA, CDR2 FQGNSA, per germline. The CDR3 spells CASSLVWDRGGTQYF. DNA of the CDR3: TGTGCCAGCAGCTTAGTGTGGGACAGGGGTGGGACCCAGTACTTC.

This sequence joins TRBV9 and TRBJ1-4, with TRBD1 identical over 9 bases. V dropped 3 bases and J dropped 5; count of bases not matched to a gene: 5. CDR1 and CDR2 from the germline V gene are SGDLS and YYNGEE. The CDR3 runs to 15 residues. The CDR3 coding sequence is TGTGCCAGCAGCGACAACAGGGGGCAAAATGAAAAACTGTTTTTT. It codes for CASSDNRGQNEKLFF.

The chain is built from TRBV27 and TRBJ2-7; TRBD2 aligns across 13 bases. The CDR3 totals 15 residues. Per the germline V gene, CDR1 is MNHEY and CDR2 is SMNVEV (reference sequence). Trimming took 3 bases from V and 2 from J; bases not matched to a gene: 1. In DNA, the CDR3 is TGTGCCAGCAGTTTGGGGACTAGCGGGACCTACGAGCAGTACTTC. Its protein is CASSLGTSGTYEQYF.

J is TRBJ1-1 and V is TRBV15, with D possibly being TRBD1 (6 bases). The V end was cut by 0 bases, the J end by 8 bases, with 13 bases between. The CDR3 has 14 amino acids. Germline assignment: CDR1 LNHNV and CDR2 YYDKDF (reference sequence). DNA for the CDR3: TGTGCCACCAGCAGAGACCTGGGACAAGGAGAAGCTTTCTTT. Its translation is CATSRDLGQGEAFF. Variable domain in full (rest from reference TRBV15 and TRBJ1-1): DAMVIQNPRYQVTQFGKPVTLSCSQTLNHNVMYWYQQKSSQAPKLLFHYYDKDFNNEADTPDNFQSRRPNTSFCFLDIRSPGLGDTAMYLCATSRDLGQGEAFFGQGTRLTVV.

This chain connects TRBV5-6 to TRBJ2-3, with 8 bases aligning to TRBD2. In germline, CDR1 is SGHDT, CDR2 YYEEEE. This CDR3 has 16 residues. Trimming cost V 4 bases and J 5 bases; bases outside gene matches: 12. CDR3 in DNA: TGTGCCAGCAGCCCGGGGGGTAGCGGGGTCGGAGATACGCAGTATTTT. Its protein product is CASSPGGSGVGDTQYF.